Here is one TCR beta chain with its context. This record comes from a study of blood T cell repertoires in COVID-19. Study-wide context: Nucleic acid was either cDNA or gDNA, and it came from T cells, B-cell-depleted T cells, or PBMCs.

This CDR3 is 13 amino acids long. Germline CDR1 reads SNHLY; CDR2 reads FYNNEI. V was clipped by 7 bases and J by 0 bases, with 7 bases between them. Generated by immunoSEQ multiplex PCR, the TCRdb table keeps only in-frame clones and is missing some. The sample has 75,000 to 95,000 clones, 75% to 85% seen once. The clonotype originates from a woman aged 80 or over with active or convalescent COVID-19. The sequenced material came from peripheral blood. The genes are TRBV2 and TRBJ1-5; tentative D call: TRBD1 (5 bases). CDR3 region: CASKGNSNQPQHF. The CDR3 DNA follows: TGTGCCAGCAAGGGGAATAGCAATCAGCCCCAGCATTTT.